This TCR beta chain was identified during a study of blood T cell repertoires in COVID-19. Study context: The United States, Italy and Spain supplied acute and convalescent COVID-19 samples.

The protocol was immunoSEQ multiplex PCR, while the TCRdb copy is restricted to in-frame clones and leaves out a portion. The sample contains 300,000 to 500,000 clones, roughly 90% of which appear only once. Categorization into cohorts depended on clinical history that participants reported. The CDR3 is 16 residues long. Material for sequencing was PBMCs or T cells enriched from blood (not recorded which). This receptor was identified in a woman in her thirties with acute COVID-19. This chain connects TRBV21-1 to TRBJ1-5; TRBD1 is taken as the D call from the table, unchecked against the DNA. TRBV21-1 is described as a pseudogene. The CDR3 bases are TGTGCCAGCAGAAAGGACAGGGGACACTTCAATCAGCCCCAGCATTTT. Translation: CASRKDRGHFNQPQHF.